The sequence of this T cell receptor beta chain was determined in a study of T-cell memory formation after mild COVID-19. Study-wide points: Within pre-infection memory, some responding clones were found, suggesting cross-reactive memory joined.

The sample holds many counts of this clonotype. The antigen is unknown. J gave up 7 bases and V 6 bases, and 3 bases lay outside the gene matches. Germline V gives CDR1 SGHAT, CDR2 FQNNGV. The CDR3 has 12 amino acids. TCR alpha and TCR beta cDNA libraries carrying sample barcodes and UMIs came from 5'RACE with constant-segment primers. Using its own MiXCR run on the 5' RACE reads, TCRdb lists one record per CDR3 protein. The table lists about 100,000 distinct CDR3 sequences, 11% of them singletons, with more than 35% in the top ten. The specimen was PBMCs or a T cell subset sorted from them (not recorded which). The clonotype comes from a young man who had mild COVID-19 (a few samples of this study predate the infection). Cell type and time point are not known. The V call is TRBV11-2, the J call TRBJ2-1, with TRBD1 matching 7 bases. The CDR3 nucleotides are TGTGCCAGCAGACAGACAGGGAATGAGCAGTTCTTC. Protein sequence: CASRQTGNEQFF. Combining the CDR3 with reference TRBV11-2 and TRBJ2-1 gives the whole variable domain EAGVAQSPRYKIIEKRQSVAFWCNPISGHATLYWYQQILGQGPKLLIQFQNNGVVDDSQLPKDRFSAERLKGVDSTLKIQPAKLEDSAVYLCASRQTGNEQFFGPGTRLTVL.